This is a list of T cell receptor beta chains from one sample in a study of vaccination and CD4 T cells after COVID-19. These TCRs' antigens remain unknown. TCRdb redid the calling of the PCR reads with MiXCR, one entry per CDR3 protein. There are roughly 13,000 distinct CDR3 sequences in the sample; 35% occur only once, and 9.5% to 13% lies in the top ten. The sequenced material came from CD4+ T cells from blood, cultured in vitro. The receptors here all came from a human donor who had recovered from COVID-19. Each CDR3 is given with its conserved first and last residue. Each record gives: V gene, clone size, D gene, J gene, CDR3 protein, CDR3 DNA. D genes are given only for firm matches. The size field is filled for only some rows; it gives once, few, many or a size class.

TRBV29-1	-	-	TRBJ1-1	CSVTQVNTEAFF	TGCAGCGTCACCCAGGTAAACACTGAAGCTTTCTTT
TRBV11-1	few	-	TRBJ2-5	CASSFGHDDQETQYF	TGTGCCAGCAGCTTCGGACACGACGACCAAGAGACCCAGTACTTC
TRBV28	-	TRBD1	TRBJ1-2	CASSLGQGYGYTF	TGTGCCAGCAGTCTGGGACAGGGGTATGGCTACACCTTC
TRBV7-2	-	-	TRBJ2-7	CASSLTGRQAPNF	TGTGCCAGCAGCCTAACCGGGCGACAGGCCCCGAACTTC
TRBV19	-	TRBD1	TRBJ2-7	CASSISGTGPPEQCF	TGTGCCAGTAGTATATCCGGGACAGGACCTCCCGAGCAGTGCTTC
TRBV6-1	-	TRBD1	TRBJ1-5	CASSSRGPVSQHF	TGTGCCAGCAGCTCCAGGGGGCCGGTGTCCCAGCATTTT
TRBV7-2	few	-	TRBJ2-7	CASSPLGLHSYPYEQYF	TGTGCCAGCAGTCCCCTCGGTCTGCATTCCTATCCCTACGAGCAGTACTTC
TRBV28	-	-	TRBJ2-1	CASSPQGYNEQFF	TGTGCCAGCAGTCCACAGGGCTACAATGAGCAGTTCTTC
TRBV30	-	-	TRBJ2-1	CAWSVRLTTLQFF	TGTGCCTGGAGTGTACGGTTGACAACTCTACAGTTCTTC
TRBV18	-	TRBD1	TRBJ1-2	CASSPLQGDGYTF	TGTGCCAGCTCACCACTACAGGGGGACGGCTACACCTTC
TRBV7-8	-	-	TRBJ1-2	CASSLARTVGYGYTF	TGTGCCAGCAGCTTAGCGAGGACAGTCGGCTATGGCTACACCTTC
TRBV2	-	TRBD1	TRBJ1-5	CASSPDRADQPQHF	TGTGCCAGCAGCCCAGACAGGGCAGATCAGCCCCAGCATTTT
TRBV11-1	once	TRBD2	TRBJ2-3	CASRPLAGETDTQYF	TGTGCCAGCAGACCACTAGCGGGAGAAACAGATACGCAGTATTTT
TRBV6-1	few	TRBD2	TRBJ2-2	CASSVSGRNTGELFF	TGTGCCAGCAGTGTTAGCGGGAGAAACACCGGGGAGCTGTTTTTT
TRBV10-1	-	-	TRBJ1-2	CASIRGVLGGYTF	TGCGCCAGCATCCGAGGGGTTCTCGGCGGCTACACCTTC
TRBV4-2	-	TRBD1	TRBJ1-5	CASRQGNQPQHF	TGTGCCAGCAGACAGGGGAATCAGCCCCAGCATTTT
TRBV18	-	-	TRBJ1-1	CASSTRGDTEAFF	TGTGCCAGCTCAACCCGTGGGGACACTGAAGCTTTCTTT
TRBV6-1	few	TRBD1	TRBJ2-7	CASSRSPGQGSHEQYF	TGTGCCAGCAGTCGATCACCGGGACAGGGTTCCCACGAGCAGTACTTC
TRBV10-3	few	-	TRBJ2-2	CAISEFQIGELFF	TGTGCCATCAGTGAGTTCCAGATCGGGGAGCTGTTTTTT
TRBV5-4	-	TRBD2	TRBJ2-5	CASSSLAREVTQYF	TGTGCCAGCAGCTCCCTGGCCCGGGAGGTTACCCAGTACTTC
TRBV20-1	-	-	TRBJ2-7	CSAVGAKPLYYEQYF	TGCAGTGCGGTAGGGGCTAAGCCCTTATATTACGAGCAGTACTTC
TRBV7-2	-	-	TRBJ2-3	CASSLRRADTQYF	TGTGCCAGCAGCCTTAGGCGCGCAGATACGCAGTATTTT
TRBV11-1	few	TRBD1	TRBJ2-7	CASSSTGTGEDEQYF	TGTGCCAGCAGCTCTACCGGGACAGGGGAAGACGAGCAGTACTTC
TRBV20-1	-	-	TRBJ2-1	CSATTSSNEQFF	TGCAGTGCCACTACTAGCAGCAATGAGCAGTTCTTC
TRBV20-1	few	-	TRBJ2-6	CSARGRGSGANVLTF	TGCAGTGCTAGAGGGAGGGGTTCTGGGGCCAACGTCCTGACTTTC
TRBV20-1	few	TRBD2	TRBJ2-1	CSARAGGTYNEQFF	TGCAGTGCTAGGGCGGGAGGTACCTACAATGAGCAGTTCTTC
TRBV6-1	-	-	TRBJ2-1	CASKETGKGEQFF	TGTGCCAGCAAAGAAACAGGGAAGGGTGAGCAGTTCTTC
TRBV7-9	few	-	TRBJ1-1	CASSPRTVMNTEAFF	TGTGCCAGCAGCCCCCGGACAGTAATGAACACTGAAGCTTTCTTT
TRBV6-1	few	TRBD1	TRBJ1-5	CASRDPGTAHQPQHF	TGTGCCAGCAGGGATCCCGGGACAGCTCATCAGCCCCAGCATTTT
TRBV7-2	few	-	TRBJ2-4	CASSPLAKNIQYF	TGTGCCAGCAGCCCGTTAGCCAAAAACATTCAGTACTTC
TRBV7-9	few	-	TRBJ2-5	CASSLAGLSWETQYF	TGTGCCAGCAGCTTGGCGGGACTTTCCTGGGAGACCCAGTACTTC
TRBV20-1	-	-	TRBJ1-5	CSARGIGGAGQPQHF	TGCAGTGCTAGAGGGATTGGGGGCGCGGGACAGCCCCAGCATTTT
TRBV2	-	-	TRBJ2-2	CASKENTNTGELFF	TGTGCCAGCAAGGAGAATACGAACACCGGGGAGCTGTTTTTT